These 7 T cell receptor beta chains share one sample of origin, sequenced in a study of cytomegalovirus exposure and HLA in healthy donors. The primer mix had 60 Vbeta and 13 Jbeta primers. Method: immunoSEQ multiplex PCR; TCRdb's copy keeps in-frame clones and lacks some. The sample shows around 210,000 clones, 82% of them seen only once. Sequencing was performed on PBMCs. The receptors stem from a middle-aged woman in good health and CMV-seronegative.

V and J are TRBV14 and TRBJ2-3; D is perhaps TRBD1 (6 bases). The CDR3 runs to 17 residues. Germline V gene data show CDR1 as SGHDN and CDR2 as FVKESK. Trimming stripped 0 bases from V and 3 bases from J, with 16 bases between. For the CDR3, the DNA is TGTGCCAGCAGCCAAGATCGGGACACGGCTAAAACAGATACGCAGTATTTT. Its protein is CASSQDRDTAKTDTQYF.

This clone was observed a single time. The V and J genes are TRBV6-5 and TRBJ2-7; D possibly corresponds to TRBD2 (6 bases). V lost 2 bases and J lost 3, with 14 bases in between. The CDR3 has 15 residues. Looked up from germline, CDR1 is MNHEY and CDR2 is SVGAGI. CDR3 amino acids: CASSYRGRGDYEQYF. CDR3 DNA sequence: TGTGCCAGCAGTTACCGAGGCCGCGGGGACTACGAGCAGTACTTC.

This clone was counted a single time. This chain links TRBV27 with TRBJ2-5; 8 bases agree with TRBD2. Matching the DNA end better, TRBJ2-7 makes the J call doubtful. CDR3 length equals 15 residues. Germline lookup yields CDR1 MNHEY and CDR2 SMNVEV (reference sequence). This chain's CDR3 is CASSLRSGSIYEQYF. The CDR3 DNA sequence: TGTGCCAGCAGTTTAAGGAGCGGGAGTATCTACGAGCAGTACTTC.

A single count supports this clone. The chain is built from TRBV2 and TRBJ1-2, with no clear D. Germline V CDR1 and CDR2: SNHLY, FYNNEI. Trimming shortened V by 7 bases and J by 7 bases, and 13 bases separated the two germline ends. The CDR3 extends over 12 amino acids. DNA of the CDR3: TGTGCCAGCAAGGACCGAGGACTTGGCTACACCTTC. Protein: CASKDRGLGYTF. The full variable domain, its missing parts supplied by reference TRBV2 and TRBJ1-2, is EPEVTQTPSHQVTQMGQEVILRCVPISNHLYFYWYRQILGQKVEFLVSFYNNEISEKSEIFDDQFSVERPDGSNFTLKIRSTKLEDSAMYFCASKDRGLGYTFGSGTRLTVV.

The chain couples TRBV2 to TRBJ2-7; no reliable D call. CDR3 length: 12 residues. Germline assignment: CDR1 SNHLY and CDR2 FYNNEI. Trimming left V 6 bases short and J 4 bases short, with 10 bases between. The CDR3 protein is CASSRLNYEQYF. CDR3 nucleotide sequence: TGTGCCAGCAGCCGACTTAATTACGAGCAGTACTTC.

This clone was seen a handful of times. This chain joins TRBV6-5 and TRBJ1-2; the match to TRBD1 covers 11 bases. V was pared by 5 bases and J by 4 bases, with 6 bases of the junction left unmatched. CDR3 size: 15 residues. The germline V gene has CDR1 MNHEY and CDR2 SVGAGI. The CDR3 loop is CASSTGTGGFYGYTF. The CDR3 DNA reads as TGTGCCAGCAGTACCGGGACAGGGGGATTCTATGGCTACACCTTC.

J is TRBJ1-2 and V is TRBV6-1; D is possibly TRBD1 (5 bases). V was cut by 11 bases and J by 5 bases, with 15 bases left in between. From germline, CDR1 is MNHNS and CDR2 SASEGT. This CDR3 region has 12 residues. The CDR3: CAGFDSIYGYTF. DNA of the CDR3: TGTGCCGGATTCGACAGCATTTATGGCTACACCTTC.